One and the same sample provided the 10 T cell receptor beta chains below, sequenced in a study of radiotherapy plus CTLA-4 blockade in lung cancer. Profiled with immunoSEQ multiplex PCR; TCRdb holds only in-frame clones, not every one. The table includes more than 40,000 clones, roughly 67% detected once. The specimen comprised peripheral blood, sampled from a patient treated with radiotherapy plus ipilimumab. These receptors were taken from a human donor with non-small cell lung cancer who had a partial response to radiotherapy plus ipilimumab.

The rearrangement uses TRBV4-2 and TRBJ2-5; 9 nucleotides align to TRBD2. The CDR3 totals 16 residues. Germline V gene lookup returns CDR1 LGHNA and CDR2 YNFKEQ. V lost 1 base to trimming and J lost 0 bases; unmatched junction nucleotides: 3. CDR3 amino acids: CASSQGTSANQETQYF. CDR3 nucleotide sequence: TGTGCCAGCAGCCAAGGGACTAGCGCAAACCAAGAGACCCAGTACTTC.

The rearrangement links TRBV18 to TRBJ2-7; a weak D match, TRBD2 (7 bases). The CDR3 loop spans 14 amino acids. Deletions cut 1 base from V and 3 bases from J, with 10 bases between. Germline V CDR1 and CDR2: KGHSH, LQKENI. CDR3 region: CASSPQGGIYEQYF. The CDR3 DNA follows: TGTGCCAGCTCACCACAGGGGGGGATCTACGAGCAGTACTTC. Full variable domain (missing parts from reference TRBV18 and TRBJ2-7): NAGVMQNPRHLVRRRGQEARLRCSPMKGHSHVYWYRQLPEEGLKFMVYLQKENIIDESGMPKERFSAEFPKEGPSILRIQQVVRGDSAAYFCASSPQGGIYEQYFGPGTRLTVT.

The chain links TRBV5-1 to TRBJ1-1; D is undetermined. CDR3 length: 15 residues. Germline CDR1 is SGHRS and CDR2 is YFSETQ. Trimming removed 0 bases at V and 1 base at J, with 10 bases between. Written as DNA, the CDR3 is TGCGCCAGCAGCTTGGCCGGGAGTGGGAACACTGAAGCTTTCTTT. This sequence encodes CASSLAGSGNTEAFF.

The CDR3 nucleotides are TGTGCCAGCAGCGGGGGACAGGCAAGCTCTGGGGCCAACGTCCTGACTTTC. It specifies CASSGGQASSGANVLTF. This chain links TRBV5-4 with TRBJ2-6, with TRBD1 matching over 8 bases. The V and J ends lost 4 bases and 0 bases, in that order; junction bases with no gene match: 6. The CDR3 spans 17 residues. CDR1 is SGHNT, CDR2 YYREEE, per germline (reference sequence).

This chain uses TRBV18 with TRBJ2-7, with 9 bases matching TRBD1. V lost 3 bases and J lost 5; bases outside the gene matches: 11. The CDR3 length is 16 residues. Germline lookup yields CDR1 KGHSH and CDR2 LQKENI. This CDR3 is CASSPPLGQGTHEQYF. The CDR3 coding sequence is TGTGCCAGCTCACCGCCCTTGGGACAGGGAACCCACGAGCAGTACTTC.

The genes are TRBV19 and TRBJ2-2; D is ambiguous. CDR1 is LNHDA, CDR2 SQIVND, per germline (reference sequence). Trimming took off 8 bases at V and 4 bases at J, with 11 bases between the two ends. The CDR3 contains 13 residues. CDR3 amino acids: CASPSPVTGELFF. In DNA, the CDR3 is TGTGCCAGTCCCTCACCGGTCACCGGGGAGCTGTTTTTT.

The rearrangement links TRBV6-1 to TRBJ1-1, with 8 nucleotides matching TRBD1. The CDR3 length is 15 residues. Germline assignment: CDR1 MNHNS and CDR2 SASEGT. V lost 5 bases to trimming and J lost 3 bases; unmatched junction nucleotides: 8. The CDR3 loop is CASSFSLTGDTEAFF. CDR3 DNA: TGTGCCAGCAGTTTTTCGTTGACAGGGGACACTGAAGCTTTCTTT.

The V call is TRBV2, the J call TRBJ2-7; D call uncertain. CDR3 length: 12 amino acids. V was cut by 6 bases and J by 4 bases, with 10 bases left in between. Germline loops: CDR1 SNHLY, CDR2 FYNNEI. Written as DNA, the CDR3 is TGTGCCAGCAGGGAGACGGCATACGAGCAGTACTTC. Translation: CASRETAYEQYF.

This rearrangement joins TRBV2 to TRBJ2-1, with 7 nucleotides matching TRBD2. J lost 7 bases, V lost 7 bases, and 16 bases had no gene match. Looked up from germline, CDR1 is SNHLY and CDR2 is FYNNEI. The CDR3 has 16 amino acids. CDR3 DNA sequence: TGTGCCAGCATCAAGACATGGACTGGGGAGGGAAATGAGCAGTTCTTC. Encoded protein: CASIKTWTGEGNEQFF.

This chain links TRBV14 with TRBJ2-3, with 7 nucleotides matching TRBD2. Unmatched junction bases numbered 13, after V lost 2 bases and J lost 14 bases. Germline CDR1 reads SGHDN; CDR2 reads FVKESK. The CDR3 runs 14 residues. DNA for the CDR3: TGTGCCAGCAGCCAAAAGGTGTCGGAACTAGCGAGGTATTTT. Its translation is CASSQKVSELARYF.